This TCR beta chain was profiled in a study of blood T cell repertoires in COVID-19. The CDR3 is made up of 17 amino acids. Patients at the Seattle site were enrolled during active infection and followed longitudinally. Using immunoSEQ multiplex PCR, the repertoire was profiled, and TCRdb retains in-frame clones only, with some absent. The repertoire includes over 450,000 clones, approximately 89% of them detected once, and 0.7% to 1% sits in the top ten. This TCR was recovered from a man younger than 35 with COVID-19, enrolled during active disease. The sequenced material came from peripheral blood. The chain carries TRBV21-1 and TRBJ2-5; no DNA check was done on the table's D call, TRBD2. TRBV21-1 is a pseudogene locus. Here the CDR3 DNA reads TGTGCCAGCAGCAAAGTTTATGCGGGGGGCCCCACCCTCGACCAGTACTTC. Its translation is CASSKVYAGGPTLDQYF.